These T cell receptor beta chains were read from a single sample in a study of PD-1 blockade in classical Hodgkin lymphoma. The protocol was immunoSEQ multiplex PCR, while the TCRdb copy is restricted to in-frame clones and leaves out a portion. The sample records 25,000 to 35,000 clones, under 95% being singletons. Sequencing input: peripheral blood mononuclear cells (PBMCs). The receptors originated from a human donor with classical Hodgkin lymphoma. The CDR3 runs from the conserved cysteine through the conserved F or W. Each record gives: J gene, V gene, clone size, CDR3 protein. Clone sizes are given selectively: once, few, many, or a class where the clone is expanded.

>TRBJ1-5|TRBV5-5|NA
CASSLVGLGQPQHF
>TRBJ2-1|TRBV6-4|NA
CASSDRADRVDEQFF
>TRBJ1-2|TRBV9|once
CASSAPLPGQGSAYGYTF
>TRBJ1-1|TRBV5-1|NA
CASTLGLARDTEAFF
>TRBJ2-3|TRBV6-1|NA
CASTFSGGTDTQYF
>TRBJ1-2|TRBV27|NA
CASSIQINYGYTF
>TRBJ2-7|TRBV28|once
CASSTPPGVKYEQYF
>TRBJ1-3|TRBV27|once
CASSRTGAPFGNTIYF
>TRBJ2-7|TRBV6-5|NA
CASSLGLGDEQYF
>TRBJ1-1|TRBV27|NA
CASSLRYRIRGTEAFF
>TRBJ2-5|TRBV28|NA
CASSLGGRETQYF
>TRBJ2-3|TRBV9|NA
CASSGFRGERDTQYF
>TRBJ2-7|TRBV18|NA
CASSPPGRVGSYEQYF
>TRBJ2-3|TRBV5-1|NA
CASSLLEGGDTDTQYF
>TRBJ1-1|TRBV25-1|NA
CASSDLRQGYEAFF
>TRBJ1-2|TRBV5-4|NA
CASSLEKQALRNYGYTF
>TRBJ2-1|TRBV7-2|NA
CASSRDPSYNEQFF
>TRBJ2-3|TRBV7-2|NA
CASSLVWGGLTDTQYF
>TRBJ2-7|TRBV7-9|NA
CASSPEWTGNEQYF
>TRBJ2-1|TRBV6-4|NA
CASSDSASGGLDEQFF
>TRBJ2-7|TRBV27|NA
CASSSLFLGKSYEQYF
>TRBJ2-4|TRBV2|NA
CASSDYIREQYF
>TRBJ2-1|TRBV10-3|NA
CAISQTGLAINEQFF
>TRBJ2-7|TRBV4-1|NA
CASSVRTDSYEQYF
>TRBJ2-7|TRBV6-1|once
CASSPSSYHEQYF
>TRBJ2-7|TRBV7-2|NA
CASSLSIRSGGVYEQYF
>TRBJ1-2|TRBV5-6|NA
CASSAGLLPGYTF
>TRBJ2-2|TRBV9|NA
CASSGEGTENTGELFF
>TRBJ2-5|TRBV30|NA
CAWSGAGRQETQYF
>TRBJ1-5|TRBV19|NA
CASSIDSFRTRNQPQHF
>TRBJ2-1|TRBV9|NA
CASSVAFSYNEQFF
>TRBJ2-3|TRBV18|NA
CASSPTTISAGGMDTQYF
>TRBJ2-6|TRBV5-1|NA
CASSTGVSSSGANVLTF
>TRBJ1-1|TRBV5-4|NA
CASSDRTGPPLAFF
>TRBJ1-1|TRBV2|NA
CASSENGYFGPEAFF
>TRBJ2-7|TRBV15|once
CATSRDHSAPPGQYF
>TRBJ1-1|TRBV6-5|NA
CASSYSRQGVTEAFF
>TRBJ2-2|TRBV7-9|NA
CASTIAAGELFF
>TRBJ2-7|TRBV4-2|NA
CASSQIGTGPYEQYF
>TRBJ2-2|TRBV7-6|NA
CASSSQRDTGELFF
>TRBJ2-7|TRBV11-2|NA
CASSQERDSLGQYF
>TRBJ1-1|TRBV7-2|NA
CASSLGVGRRAEAFF
>TRBJ2-7|TRBV5-1|NA
CASSLERTEAYEQYF
>TRBJ2-7|TRBV27|NA
CASSFGGEGYEQYF
>TRBJ2-1|TRBV5-6|NA
CASSYGRYNEQFF
>TRBJ2-7|TRBV7-9|NA
CASSLDRLPFEQYF
>TRBJ2-1|TRBV30|NA
CAWMAAYLDEQFF
>TRBJ2-1|TRBV10-3|NA
CAISVTTSSYNEQFF
>TRBJ1-3|TRBV5-1|NA
CASSLPDSGNTIYF